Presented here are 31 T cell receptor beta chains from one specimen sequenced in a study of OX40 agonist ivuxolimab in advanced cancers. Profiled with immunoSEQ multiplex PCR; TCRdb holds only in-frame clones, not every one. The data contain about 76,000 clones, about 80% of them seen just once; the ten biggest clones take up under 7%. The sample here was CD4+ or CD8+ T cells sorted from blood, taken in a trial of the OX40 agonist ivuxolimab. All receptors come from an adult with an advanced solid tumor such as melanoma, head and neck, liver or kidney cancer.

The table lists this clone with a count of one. CDR3 residues: CASTANTEAFF. CDR3 coding DNA: TGTGCCAGCACGGCGAACACTGAAGCTTTCTTT. The rearrangement uses TRBV2 and TRBJ1-1; D call uncertain. Germline loops: CDR1 SNHLY, CDR2 FYNNEI. The CDR3 runs 11 residues. Between the trimmed V and J ends, which lost 7 bases and 1 base, there was a span of 4 bases.

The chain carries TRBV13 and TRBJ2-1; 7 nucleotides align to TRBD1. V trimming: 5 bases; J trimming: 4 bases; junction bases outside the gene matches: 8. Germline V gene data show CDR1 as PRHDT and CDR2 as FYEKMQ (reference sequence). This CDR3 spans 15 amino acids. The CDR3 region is CASSPRTGFYNEQFF. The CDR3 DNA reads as TGTGCCAGCAGCCCCCGGACAGGATTTTACAATGAGCAGTTCTTC.

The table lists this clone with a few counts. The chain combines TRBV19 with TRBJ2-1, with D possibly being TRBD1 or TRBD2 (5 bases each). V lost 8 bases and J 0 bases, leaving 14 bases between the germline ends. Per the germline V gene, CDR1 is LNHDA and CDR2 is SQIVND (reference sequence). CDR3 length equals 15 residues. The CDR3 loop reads CASRPAGSSYNEQFF. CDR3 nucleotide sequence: TGTGCCAGTCGCCCGGCAGGGAGCTCCTACAATGAGCAGTTCTTC.

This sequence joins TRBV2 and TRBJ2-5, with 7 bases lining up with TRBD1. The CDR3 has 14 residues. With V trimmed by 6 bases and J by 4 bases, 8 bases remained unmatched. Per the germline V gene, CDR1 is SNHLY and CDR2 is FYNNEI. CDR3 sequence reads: CASSPFTGAETQYF. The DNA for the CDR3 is TGTGCCAGCAGCCCGTTCACAGGGGCAGAGACCCAGTACTTC.

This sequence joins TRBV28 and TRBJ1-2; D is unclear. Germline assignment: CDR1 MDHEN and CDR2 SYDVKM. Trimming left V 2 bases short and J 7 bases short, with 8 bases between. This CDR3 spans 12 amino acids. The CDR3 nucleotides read TGTGCCAGCAGTTTAAACGAGCCTGGCTACACCTTC. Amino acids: CASSLNEPGYTF.

CDR3 bases: TGTGCCAGCACGAGATCTACCACAGATACGCAGTATTTT. Translation gives CASTRSTTDTQYF. The rearrangement uses TRBV6-6 and TRBJ2-3; no definite D call. CDR1 MNHNY and CDR2 SVGAGI come from the germline V gene (reference sequence). The CDR3 sequence is 13 residues long. Trimming stripped 7 bases from V and 2 bases from J, with 10 bases between.

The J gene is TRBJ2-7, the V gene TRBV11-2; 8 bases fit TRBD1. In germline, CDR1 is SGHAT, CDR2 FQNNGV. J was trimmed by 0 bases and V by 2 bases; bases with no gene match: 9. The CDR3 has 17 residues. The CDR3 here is CASSLNSGTGYSYEQYF. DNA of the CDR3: TGTGCCAGCAGCTTAAATTCCGGGACAGGATACTCCTACGAGCAGTACTTC.

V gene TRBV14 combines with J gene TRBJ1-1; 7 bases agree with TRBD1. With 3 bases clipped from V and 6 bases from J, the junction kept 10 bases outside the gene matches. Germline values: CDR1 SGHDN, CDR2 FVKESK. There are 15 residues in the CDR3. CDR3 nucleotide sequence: TGTGCCAGCAGCCAGCACGACAGGGTCCTCCCTGAAGCTTTCTTT. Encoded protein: CASSQHDRVLPEAFF.

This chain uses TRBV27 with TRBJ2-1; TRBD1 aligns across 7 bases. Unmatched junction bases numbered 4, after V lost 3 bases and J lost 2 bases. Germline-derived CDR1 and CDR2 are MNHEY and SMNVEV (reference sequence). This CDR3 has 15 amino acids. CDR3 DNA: TGTGCCAGCAGTTTCGGGACAGCCACCTACAATGAGCAGTTCTTC. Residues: CASSFGTATYNEQFF.

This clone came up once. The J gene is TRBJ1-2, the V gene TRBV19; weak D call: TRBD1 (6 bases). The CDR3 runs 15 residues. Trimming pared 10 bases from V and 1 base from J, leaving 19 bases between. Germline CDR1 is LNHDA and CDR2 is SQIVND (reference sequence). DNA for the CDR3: TGTGCCACTCAACGAACAGGGACCCTTAACTATGGCTACACCTTC. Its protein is CATQRTGTLNYGYTF.

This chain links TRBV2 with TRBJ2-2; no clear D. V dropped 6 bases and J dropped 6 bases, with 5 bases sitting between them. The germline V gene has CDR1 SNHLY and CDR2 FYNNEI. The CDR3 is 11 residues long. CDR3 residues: CASRVAGELFF. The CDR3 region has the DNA TGTGCCAGCAGGGTGGCCGGGGAGCTGTTTTTT.

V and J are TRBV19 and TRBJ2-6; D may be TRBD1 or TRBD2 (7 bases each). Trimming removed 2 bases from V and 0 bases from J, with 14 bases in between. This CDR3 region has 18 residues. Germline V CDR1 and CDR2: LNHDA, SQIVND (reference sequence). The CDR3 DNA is TGTGCCAGTAGTATAAGCGGGACAGTCCTCTCTGGGGCCAACGTCCTGACTTTC. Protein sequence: CASSISGTVLSGANVLTF.

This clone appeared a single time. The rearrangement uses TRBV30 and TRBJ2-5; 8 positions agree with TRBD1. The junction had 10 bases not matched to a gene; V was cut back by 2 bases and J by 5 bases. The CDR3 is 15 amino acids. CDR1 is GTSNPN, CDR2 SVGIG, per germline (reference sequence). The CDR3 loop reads CAWSSAGGVGETQYF. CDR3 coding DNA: TGTGCCTGGAGTTCGGCAGGGGGCGTCGGTGAGACCCAGTACTTC.

CDR3 DNA sequence: TGTGCCAGCTCGGCCGGAGAGAGCGGGGTGTCACCCCTCCACTTT. As protein: CASSAGESGVSPLHF. This chain connects TRBV18 to TRBJ1-6; D is undetermined. Germline V gene sequence: CDR1 KGHSH, CDR2 LQKENI. Trimming shortened V by 6 bases and J by 10 bases, and 19 bases separated the two germline ends. The CDR3 extends over 15 amino acids.

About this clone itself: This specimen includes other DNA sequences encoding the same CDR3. In DNA form, the CDR3 reads TGCGCCAGCAGCTTGGTGGGGAGCTCCTACAATGAGCAGTTCTTC. This gives the protein CASSLVGSSYNEQFF. This rearrangement joins TRBV5-1 to TRBJ2-1; a weak D match, TRBD2 (5 bases). The V gene's germline CDR1 is SGHRS and CDR2 YFSETQ. The V end was cut by 0 bases, the J end by 0 bases, with 7 bases between. This CDR3 is built from 15 residues.

CDR3 loop: CASSSRQGADQPQHF. As DNA, the CDR3 is TGTGCCAGTAGTTCCAGACAGGGGGCGGATCAGCCCCAGCATTTT. V and J are TRBV19 and TRBJ1-5; 10 nucleotides line up with TRBD1. The CDR3 is 15 amino acids. J lost 5 bases, V lost 5 bases, and 6 bases had no gene match. Germline CDR1 reads LNHDA; CDR2 reads SQIVND (reference sequence).

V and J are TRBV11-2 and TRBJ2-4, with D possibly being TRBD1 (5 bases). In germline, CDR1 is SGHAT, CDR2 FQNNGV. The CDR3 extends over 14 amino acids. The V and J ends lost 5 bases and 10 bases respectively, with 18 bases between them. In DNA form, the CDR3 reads TGTGCCAGCAGCCTCGTAGGGGCCCGAAATATTCAGTACTTC. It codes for CASSLVGARNIQYF.

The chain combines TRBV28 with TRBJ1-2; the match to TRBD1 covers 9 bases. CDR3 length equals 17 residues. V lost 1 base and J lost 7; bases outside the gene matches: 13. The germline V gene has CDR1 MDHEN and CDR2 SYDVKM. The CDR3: CASSLLGDTDRGFGYTF. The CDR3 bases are TGTGCCAGCAGTTTATTAGGGGACACGGACAGGGGATTTGGCTACACCTTC.

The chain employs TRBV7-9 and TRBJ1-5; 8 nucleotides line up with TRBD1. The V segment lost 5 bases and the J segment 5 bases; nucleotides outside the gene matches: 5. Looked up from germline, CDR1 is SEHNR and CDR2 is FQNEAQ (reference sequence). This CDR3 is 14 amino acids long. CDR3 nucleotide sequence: TGTGCCAGCAGCCGGACAGGGTTGGATCAGCCCCAGCATTTT. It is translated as CASSRTGLDQPQHF.

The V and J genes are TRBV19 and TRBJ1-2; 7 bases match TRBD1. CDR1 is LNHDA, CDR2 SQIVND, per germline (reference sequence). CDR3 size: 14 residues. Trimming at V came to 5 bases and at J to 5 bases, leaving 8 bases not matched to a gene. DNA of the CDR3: TGTGCCAGTAGTCCAGGACAGGTCCGATATGGCTACACCTTC. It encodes CASSPGQVRYGYTF.

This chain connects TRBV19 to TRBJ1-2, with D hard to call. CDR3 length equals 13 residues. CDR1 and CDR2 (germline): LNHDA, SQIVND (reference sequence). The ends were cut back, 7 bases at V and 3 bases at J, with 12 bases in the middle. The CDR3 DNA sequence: TGTGCCAGTACTAAGGACTCGGACTATGGCTACACCTTC. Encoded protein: CASTKDSDYGYTF.

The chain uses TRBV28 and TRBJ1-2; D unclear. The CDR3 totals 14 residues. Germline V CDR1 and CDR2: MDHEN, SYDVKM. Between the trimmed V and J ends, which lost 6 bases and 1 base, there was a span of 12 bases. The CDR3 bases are TGTGCCAGCAGAACTTCGGAGGGTAACTATGGCTACACCTTC. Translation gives CASRTSEGNYGYTF.

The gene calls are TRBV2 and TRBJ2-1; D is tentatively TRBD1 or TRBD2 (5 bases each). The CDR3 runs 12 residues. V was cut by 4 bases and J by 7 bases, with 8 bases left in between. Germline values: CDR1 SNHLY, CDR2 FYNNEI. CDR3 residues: CASSVWGNEQFF. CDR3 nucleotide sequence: TGTGCCAGCAGTGTATGGGGGAATGAGCAGTTCTTC.

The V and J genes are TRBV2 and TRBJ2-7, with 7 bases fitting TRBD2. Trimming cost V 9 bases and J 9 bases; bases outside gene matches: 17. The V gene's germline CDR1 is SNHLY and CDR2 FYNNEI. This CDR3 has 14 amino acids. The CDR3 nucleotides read TGTGCCAGTGGACCTACTAGCGCCCGGAACGTGCAGTACTTC. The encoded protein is CASGPTSARNVQYF. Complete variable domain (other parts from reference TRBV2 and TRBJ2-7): EPEVTQTPSHQVTQMGQEVILRCVPISNHLYFYWYRQILGQKVEFLVSFYNNEISEKSEIFDDQFSVERPDGSNFTLKIRSTKLEDSAMYFCASGPTSARNVQYFGPGTRLTVT.

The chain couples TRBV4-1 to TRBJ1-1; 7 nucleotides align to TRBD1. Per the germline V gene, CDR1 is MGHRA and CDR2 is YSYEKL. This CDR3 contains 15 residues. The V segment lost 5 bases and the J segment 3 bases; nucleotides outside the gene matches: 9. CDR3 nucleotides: TGCGCCAGCAGCACGGACAGGAGTCTGGACACTGAAGCTTTCTTT. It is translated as CASSTDRSLDTEAFF.

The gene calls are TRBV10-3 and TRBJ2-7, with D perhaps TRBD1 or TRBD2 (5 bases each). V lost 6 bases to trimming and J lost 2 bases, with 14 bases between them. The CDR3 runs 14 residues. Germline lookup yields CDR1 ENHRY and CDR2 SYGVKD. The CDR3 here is CAISSGAYTYEQYF. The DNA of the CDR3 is TGTGCCATCAGCTCCGGGGCGTATACCTACGAGCAGTACTTC.

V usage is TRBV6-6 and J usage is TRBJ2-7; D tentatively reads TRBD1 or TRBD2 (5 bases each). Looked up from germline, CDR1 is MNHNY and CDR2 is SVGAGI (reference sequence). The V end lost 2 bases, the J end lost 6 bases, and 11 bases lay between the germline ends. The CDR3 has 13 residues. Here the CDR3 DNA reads TGTGCCAGCAGTTACAGAGGGGCCGGCGAGCAGTACTTC. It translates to CASSYRGAGEQYF.

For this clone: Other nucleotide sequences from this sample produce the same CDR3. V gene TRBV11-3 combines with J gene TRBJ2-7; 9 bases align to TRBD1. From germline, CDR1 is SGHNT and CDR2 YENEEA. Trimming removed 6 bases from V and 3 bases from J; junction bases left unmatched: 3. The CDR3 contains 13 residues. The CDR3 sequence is CASSPDRGYEQYF. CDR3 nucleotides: TGTGCCAGCAGTCCGGACAGGGGCTACGAGCAGTACTTC. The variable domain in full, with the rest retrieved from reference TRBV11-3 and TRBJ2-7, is EAGVVQSPRYKIIEKKQPVAFWCNPISGHNTLYWYLQNLGQGPELLIRYENEEAVDDSQLPKDRFSAERLKGVDSTLKIQPAELGDSAVYLCASSPDRGYEQYFGPGTRLTVT.

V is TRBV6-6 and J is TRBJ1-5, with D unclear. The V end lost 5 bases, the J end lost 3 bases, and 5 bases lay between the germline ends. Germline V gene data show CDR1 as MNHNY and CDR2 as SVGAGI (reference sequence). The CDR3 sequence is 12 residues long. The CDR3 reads CASSPPNQPQHF. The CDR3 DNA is TGTGCCAGCAGTCCCCCCAATCAGCCCCAGCATTTT.

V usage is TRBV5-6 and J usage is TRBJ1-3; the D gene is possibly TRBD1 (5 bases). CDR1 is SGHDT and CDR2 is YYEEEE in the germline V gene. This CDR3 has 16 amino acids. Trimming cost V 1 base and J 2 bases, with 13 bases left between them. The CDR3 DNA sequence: TGTGCCAGCAGCTTGTTGGCGGGGGAAGCTGGAAACACCATATATTTT. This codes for CASSLLAGEAGNTIYF.

Here the CDR3 reads CAWRHRRGHGYTF. CDR3 DNA sequence: TGTGCCTGGAGGCACCGTCGGGGCCATGGCTACACCTTC. The chain joins TRBV30 to TRBJ1-2, with a tentative D call TRBD1 (5 bases). The CDR3 covers 13 residues. CDR1 is GTSNPN and CDR2 is SVGIG in the germline V gene (reference sequence). The V end lost 3 bases, the J end lost 6 bases, and 14 bases lay between the germline ends.